The 5 T cell receptor beta chains listed next were all sequenced from one sample in a study of post-analysis software for immune sequencing data. Study conclusions and caveats: With TRBV5-6, TRBV5-1 and TRBV20-1 included, 4 or 5 TRBV segments were more frequent in patients than in controls.

Every TCR beta cDNA library bore unique molecular identifiers. A single record per CDR3 protein comes from TCRdb applying MiXCR to the PCR reads. Of approximately 160,000 distinct CDR3 sequences listed, 25% to 35% were seen once; the top ten hold approximately 1.6%. These receptors have no known antigen. Sequences were obtained from blood. These receptors came from a girl between 10 and 17 years old with multiple sclerosis.

With regard to this clonotype: A read error is possible here, since a much larger clone lies one base away. V gene TRBV5-1 combines with J gene TRBJ2-3, with D hard to call. The CDR3 is 16 residues long. CDR1 is SGHRS and CDR2 is YFSETQ in the germline V gene. CDR3 protein: CVSSLVGSRRTDTQYF. DNA for the CDR3: TGCGTCAGCAGCTTGGTGGGTTCCCGGCGGACAGATACGCAGTATTTT.

This clonotype has a handful of counts. The V call is TRBV6-2 or TRBV6-3, the J call TRBJ1-2, with D possibly matching TRBD1 (6 bases). V was pared by 2 bases and J by 4 bases, with 14 bases between. CDR3 size: 15 residues. Germline V lookup: CDR1 MNHEY, CDR2 SVGEGT. The CDR3 sequence: CASSYPALTGYGYTF. The CDR3 bases are TGTGCCAGCAGTTACCCAGCCCTGACAGGCTATGGCTACACCTTC.

This clonotype was recorded many times. In DNA form, the CDR3 reads TGTGCCAGCAGCTACCGACAGGGAATCTACAATGAGCAGTTCTTC. This gives the protein CASSYRQGIYNEQFF. This chain joins TRBV7-2 and TRBJ2-1, with 7 nucleotides matching TRBD1. V trimming: 4 bases; J trimming: 3 bases; junction bases outside the gene matches: 6. Germline V gives CDR1 SGHTA, CDR2 FQGNSA. The CDR3 totals 15 residues.

In this sample, this clonotype turned up a few times. The V gene is TRBV7-3, the J gene TRBJ2-1, with D possibly matching TRBD2 (6 bases). This CDR3 is 14 amino acids long. Germline CDR1 is SGHTA and CDR2 is FQGTGA. The ends were cut back, 6 bases at V and 5 bases at J, with 14 bases in the middle. The CDR3 protein is CASSDPWEDNEQFF. DNA for the CDR3: TGTGCCAGCAGTGACCCGTGGGAGGACAATGAGCAGTTCTTC.

This clonotype appeared many times. The V call is TRBV10-2, the J call TRBJ2-1; 10 bases align to TRBD2. This CDR3 is 16 amino acids long. From germline, CDR1 is WSHSY and CDR2 SAAADI. With 3 bases clipped from V and 3 bases from J, the junction kept 5 bases outside the gene matches. CDR3 loop: CASSDLSGRGYNEQFF. The DNA for the CDR3 is TGCGCCAGCAGTGACCTAAGCGGGAGGGGCTACAATGAGCAGTTCTTC.